This entry lists 15 T cell receptor beta chains sequenced from one sample in a study of PD-L1 blockade in urothelial cancer. Time point given: peripheral blood 6 weeks after treatment start. Repertoires were generated with immunoSEQ multiplex PCR, while TCRdb's copy carries only in-frame clones and drops some. Of approximately 28,000 clones detected, around four fifths appear once; the ten largest clones hold 2.5% to 3%. The specimen comprised PBMCs, sampled around atezolizumab (anti-PD-L1) treatment. The receptors were gathered from an older man with urothelial cancer.

This sequence joins TRBV6-6 and TRBJ1-6; 7 bases align to TRBD1. CDR3 size: 16 residues. Germline trimming cut 6 bases from V and 4 bases from J; bases unmatched to any gene: 9. Germline-derived CDR1 and CDR2 are MNHNY and SVGAGI (reference sequence). In DNA form, the CDR3 reads TGTGCCAGCAGCCGCCGGGCAGGGGGGTATAATTCACCCCTCCACTTT. Translated, it gives CASSRRAGGYNSPLHF.

The chain couples TRBV15 to TRBJ1-4, with a possible D match to TRBD1 (5 bases). Germline assignment: CDR1 LNHNV and CDR2 YYDKDF (reference sequence). The V gene lost 5 bases and the J gene lost 4 bases, with 8 bases spanning the gap. This CDR3 has 13 amino acids. CDR3 sequence (DNA): TGTGCCACCAGCGGGGGGATTAATGAAAAACTGTTTTTT. Its protein product is CATSGGINEKLFF.

The genes are TRBV19 and TRBJ1-5; no firm D call. The CDR3 covers 14 residues. Germline lookup yields CDR1 LNHDA and CDR2 SQIVND (reference sequence). V dropped 4 bases and J dropped 1 base, with 8 bases sitting between them. CDR3 in DNA: TGTGCCAGTAGTACCTCAGGAAGCAATCAGCCCCAGCATTTT. This translates into CASSTSGSNQPQHF.

CDR3 bases: TGTGCCAGCAGCTTGCGACGAGGGACTGAAGCTTTCTTT. It encodes CASSLRRGTEAFF. The chain employs TRBV5-6 and TRBJ1-1; D unclear. Between the trimmed V and J ends, which lost 1 base and 5 bases, there was a span of 9 bases. Germline loops: CDR1 SGHDT, CDR2 YYEEEE. The CDR3 totals 13 residues.

This chain connects TRBV4-2 to TRBJ1-1, with D perhaps TRBD1 (5 bases). The CDR3 runs 16 residues. V lost 0 bases to trimming and J lost 1 base, with 12 bases between them. CDR1 and CDR2 from the germline V gene are LGHNA and YNFKEQ. The CDR3 reads CASSQDLGGSNTEAFF. DNA for the CDR3: TGTGCCAGCAGCCAAGACCTGGGGGGGTCGAACACTGAAGCTTTCTTT.

In its sample, this clone was seen a few times. The chain has TRBV7-9 and TRBJ2-1, with TRBD1 matching over 8 bases. V was pared by 2 bases and J by 6 bases, with 6 bases of the junction left unmatched. Germline CDR1 reads SEHNR; CDR2 reads FQNEAQ (reference sequence). The CDR3 totals 15 residues. The DNA for the CDR3 is TGTGCCAGCAGCTTACTTACCGGGACAGGCAATGAGCAGTTCTTC. Translated: CASSLLTGTGNEQFF.

This rearrangement joins TRBV25-1 to TRBJ1-3; TRBD1 agrees at 7 bases. The CDR3 is made up of 17 amino acids. Germline V gene lookup returns CDR1 MGHDK and CDR2 SYGVNS. Trimming cost V 4 bases and J 2 bases; bases outside gene matches: 11. The CDR3 nucleotides are TGTGCCAGCAGTGCCGCAGGGGGGTACTCGACTGGAAACACCATATATTTT. Its translation: CASSAAGGYSTGNTIYF.

The chain links TRBV15 to TRBJ1-2; the D is unclear. Germline CDR1 is LNHNV and CDR2 is YYDKDF (reference sequence). The V gene lost 0 bases and the J gene lost 8 bases, with 10 bases spanning the gap. This CDR3 spans 13 amino acids. The CDR3 nucleotides are TGTGCCACCAGCAGAGATTGGCAGTCAGGCTACACCTTC. It is translated as CATSRDWQSGYTF.

V gene TRBV5-4 combines with J gene TRBJ2-2; 8 bases map to TRBD1. V shed 3 bases, J shed 4 bases, and the junction held 5 bases outside the gene matches. The CDR3 is 15 amino acids. The V gene's germline CDR1 is SGHNT and CDR2 YYREEE (reference sequence). For the CDR3, the DNA is TGTGCCAGCAGCTCCCGGGACAGGCCCACCGGGGAGCTGTTTTTT. Amino acid sequence: CASSSRDRPTGELFF. The full variable domain, its missing parts supplied by reference TRBV5-4 and TRBJ2-2, is ETGVTQSPTHLIKTRGQQVTLRCSSQSGHNTVSWYQQALGQGPQFIFQYYREEENGRGNFPPRFSGLQFPNYSSELNVNALELDDSALYLCASSSRDRPTGELFFGEGSRLTVL.

The chain employs TRBV5-5 and TRBJ1-1; a possible D gene is TRBD1 (6 bases). The V end lost 6 bases, the J end lost 5 bases, and 20 bases lay between the germline ends. The CDR3 loop spans 15 amino acids. CDR1 is SGHKS, CDR2 YYEKEE, per germline (reference sequence). CDR3 sequence (DNA): TGTGCCAGCACCCCTCTTTGGGGGGGGCGGACTGAAGCTTTCTTT. It specifies CASTPLWGGRTEAFF. The entire variable domain, with the rest obtained from reference TRBV5-5 and TRBJ1-1, is as follows: DAGVTQSPTHLIKTRGQQVTLRCSPISGHKSVSWYQQVLGQGPQFIFQYYEKEERGRGNFPDRFSARQFPNYSSELNVNALLLGDSALYLCASTPLWGGRTEAFFGQGTRLTVV.

The chain links TRBV7-9 to TRBJ1-1; 8 positions match TRBD1. From germline, CDR1 is SEHNR and CDR2 FQNEAQ (reference sequence). The CDR3 has 12 residues. The J segment lost 7 bases and the V segment lost 6 bases, leaving 4 bases of the junction unmatched. The CDR3 protein is CASSAQGGEAFF. The CDR3 bases are TGTGCCAGCAGTGCACAGGGGGGTGAAGCTTTCTTT.

This chain uses TRBV7-3 with TRBJ2-5; a weak D match, TRBD2 (5 bases). V was clipped by 8 bases and J by 5 bases, with 15 bases between them. Germline V gene lookup returns CDR1 SGHTA and CDR2 FQGTGA. This CDR3 region has 13 residues. The CDR3 DNA reads TGTGCCAGCTCCGGAGGTCCCGAGGAGACCCAGTACTTC. This translates into CASSGGPEETQYF.

The chain carries TRBV28 and TRBJ1-3; 9 bases match TRBD1. V lost 6 bases and J lost 3; bases outside the gene matches: 6. Germline lookup yields CDR1 MDHEN and CDR2 SYDVKM. The CDR3 contains 15 residues. The CDR3 here is CASREQGASGNTIYF. CDR3 coding DNA: TGTGCCAGCAGGGAACAGGGGGCCAGTGGAAACACCATATATTTT.

This rearrangement joins TRBV7-2 to TRBJ2-3, with TRBD2 matching over 8 bases. Germline CDR1 is SGHTA and CDR2 is FQGNSA. This CDR3 has 16 residues. The V gene end was trimmed by 4 bases and the J gene end by 2 bases; junction bases not matched to a gene: 8. CDR3 DNA: TGTGCCAGCAGCTGGAGGGGCGGGGGGAACACAGATACGCAGTATTTT. Translated, it gives CASSWRGGGNTDTQYF.

V is TRBV7-2 and J is TRBJ1-1, with 10 bases fitting TRBD1. The germline CDR1 and CDR2 sequences are SGHTA and FQGNSA. J lost 4 bases, V lost 5 bases, and 4 bases had no gene match. The CDR3 spans 14 residues. The CDR3 loop is CASSATGGITEAFF. The CDR3 bases are TGTGCCAGCAGCGCGACAGGGGGCATCACTGAAGCTTTCTTT.